This paragraph reports one TCR beta chain. V was trimmed by 8 bases and J by 2 bases, leaving 13 bases between them. The CDR3 has 13 residues. Germline V lookup: CDR1 MNHEY, CDR2 SVGAGI. These data come from a study of blood T cell repertoires in COVID-19. Profiling relied on immunoSEQ multiplex PCR, and the TCRdb table lists in-frame clones only, not all of them. The table has some 200,000 clones, 80% to 90% seen once. The TCR originated in a woman between 18 and 29 years old who had recovered from COVID-19. The chain couples TRBV6-5 to TRBJ2-7, with a tentative D call TRBD1 (6 bases). Sequences were obtained from peripheral blood. CDR3 coding DNA: TGTGCCAGCTTACAGGGTACCCCCTACGAGCAGTACGTC. Its protein is CASLQGTPYEQYV.